The clone carrying this TCR beta chain was found a few times. Antigen unknown. These data belong to a study of post-analysis software for immune sequencing data. Overall study findings and caveats: A few TRBV segments (TRBV5-6, TRBV5-1 and TRBV20-1 among them) occurred more frequently in patients than in controls. Significantly decreased normalized Chao1 diversity was recorded for multiple sclerosis patients relative to controls.

Prepared libraries of TCR beta cDNA carried unique molecular identifiers. Between about 1 and 11 million T cells gave rise to roughly 0.5 million cDNA molecules. TCRdb called the PCR reads again in MiXCR, with one record for every CDR3 protein. The sample includes approximately 180,000 distinct CDR3 sequences, 30% of them seen just once. Germline-derived CDR1 and CDR2 are MDHEN and SYDVKM. This CDR3 has 12 amino acids. V was clipped by 6 bases and J by 4 bases, with 6 bases between them. The receptor comes from a girl between 5 and 17 years old with multiple sclerosis. Sequencing was done on a sample of blood. The rearrangement links TRBV28 to TRBJ2-2; a possible D gene is TRBD2 (6 bases). The CDR3 protein is CASRAGTGELFF. CDR3 DNA: TGTGCCAGCAGAGCGGGCACCGGGGAGCTGTTTTTT.